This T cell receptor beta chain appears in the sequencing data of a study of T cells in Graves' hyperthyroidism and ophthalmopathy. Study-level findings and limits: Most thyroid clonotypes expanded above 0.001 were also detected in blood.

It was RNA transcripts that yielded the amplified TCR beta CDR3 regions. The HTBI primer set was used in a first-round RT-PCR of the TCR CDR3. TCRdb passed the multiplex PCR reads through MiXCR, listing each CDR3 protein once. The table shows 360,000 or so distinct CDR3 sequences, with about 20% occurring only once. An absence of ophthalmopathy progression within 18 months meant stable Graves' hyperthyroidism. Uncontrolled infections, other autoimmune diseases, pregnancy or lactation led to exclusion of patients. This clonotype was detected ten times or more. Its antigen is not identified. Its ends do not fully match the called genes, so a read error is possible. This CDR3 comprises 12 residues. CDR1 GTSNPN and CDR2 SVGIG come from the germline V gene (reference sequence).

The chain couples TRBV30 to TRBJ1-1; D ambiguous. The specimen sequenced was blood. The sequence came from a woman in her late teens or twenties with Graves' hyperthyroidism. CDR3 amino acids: CAGRGSNTEAFF. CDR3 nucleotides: TGTGCCGGGAGAGGATCAAACACTGAAGCTTTCTTT.